The rows below give T cell receptor beta chains drawn from one sample of a study of vaccination and CD4 T cells after COVID-19. Antigens of these TCRs are unknown. TCRdb used MiXCR to reprocess the PCR reads, holding one entry per CDR3 protein. The sample consists of 25,000 to 30,000 distinct CDR3 sequences, 40% to 55% of them appearing once. This material consisted of CD4+ T cells from blood, cultured in vitro, taken before SARS-CoV-2 vaccination. The receptor source for this set is a human donor who received a COVID-19 vaccine. The CDR3 runs from the conserved cysteine through the conserved F or W. Fields, in order: clone size, V gene, J gene, D gene, CDR3 DNA, CDR3 protein. D genes are given only for firm matches. Size values are once, few and many counts, or a class for expanded clones, and some rows have none.

clone size: medium-sized
V gene: TRBV20-1
J gene: TRBJ1-1
D gene: .
CDR3 DNA: TGCAGTGCTAGAGCCCGGGACGGGCTCCTTGGGGAAGCTTTCTTT
CDR3 protein: CSARARDGLLGEAFF

clone size: .
V gene: TRBV5-4
J gene: TRBJ2-3
D gene: TRBD1
CDR3 DNA: TGTGCCAGCTCTTCGGGACAGGGGCGTGGAGATACGCAGTATTTT
CDR3 protein: CASSSGQGRGDTQYF

clone size: .
V gene: TRBV20-1
J gene: TRBJ2-3
D gene: .
CDR3 DNA: TGCAGTGCCAACGCCAGGGGCTCCACAGATACGCAGTATTTT
CDR3 protein: CSANARGSTDTQYF

clone size: .
V gene: TRBV2
J gene: TRBJ2-7
D gene: .
CDR3 DNA: TGTGCCAGCAGTGAGTTTGCTGGGCCCTACGCGCAGTACTTC
CDR3 protein: CASSEFAGPYAQYF

clone size: few
V gene: TRBV7-6
J gene: TRBJ2-3
D gene: TRBD1
CDR3 DNA: TGTGCCAGCAGTGCTGGACAGGACACAGATACGCAGTATTTT
CDR3 protein: CASSAGQDTDTQYF

clone size: .
V gene: TRBV25-1
J gene: TRBJ1-6
D gene: .
CDR3 DNA: TGTGCCAGCAGTGAAAGCAGGGGCTATAATTCACCCCTCCACTTT
CDR3 protein: CASSESRGYNSPLHF

clone size: .
V gene: TRBV11-3
J gene: TRBJ2-2
D gene: .
CDR3 DNA: TGTGCCAGCAGCTTTAGGGGCCCGAACACCGGGGAGCTGTTTTTT
CDR3 protein: CASSFRGPNTGELFF

clone size: .
V gene: TRBV12-3/TRBV12-4
J gene: TRBJ2-3
D gene: .
CDR3 DNA: TGTGCCAGCAGTTTTAACACGGACCGCACAGATACGCAGTATTTT
CDR3 protein: CASSFNTDRTDTQYF

clone size: few
V gene: TRBV19
J gene: TRBJ1-1
D gene: .
CDR3 DNA: TGTGCCAGTAGTATTCCCTACAGGGTAGGAGGCACTGAAGCTTTCTTT
CDR3 protein: CASSIPYRVGGTEAFF

clone size: few
V gene: TRBV6-1
J gene: TRBJ2-7
D gene: TRBD1
CDR3 DNA: TGTGCCAGCAGTGAAGTGTATGGGGACAGGGGGGACGAGCAGTACTTC
CDR3 protein: CASSEVYGDRGDEQYF

clone size: .
V gene: TRBV6-1
J gene: TRBJ1-1
D gene: .
CDR3 DNA: TGTGCCAGCAGTGGGTTGGGACGGGGGAACACTGAAGCTTTCTTT
CDR3 protein: CASSGLGRGNTEAFF

clone size: few
V gene: TRBV5-6
J gene: TRBJ2-5
D gene: TRBD1
CDR3 DNA: TGTGCCAGCAGCTTTCGCGGGACAGGGTTTTTGGAGACCCAGTACTTC
CDR3 protein: CASSFRGTGFLETQYF

clone size: .
V gene: TRBV6-5
J gene: TRBJ1-2
D gene: TRBD1
CDR3 DNA: TGTGCCAGCAGTTCCCGGGACAGTTATGGCTACACCTTC
CDR3 protein: CASSSRDSYGYTF

clone size: .
V gene: TRBV20-1
J gene: TRBJ2-3
D gene: TRBD2
CDR3 DNA: TGCAGTGCTAGGTGGAGCGGGGGCTACACAGATACGCAGTATTTT
CDR3 protein: CSARWSGGYTDTQYF

clone size: .
V gene: TRBV7-9
J gene: TRBJ1-2
D gene: .
CDR3 DNA: TGTGCCAGCAGCTCCGAGGCGTGGGTACGACCCGAAGGCTACACCTTC
CDR3 protein: CASSSEAWVRPEGYTF

clone size: .
V gene: TRBV12-5
J gene: TRBJ2-5
D gene: .
CDR3 DNA: TGTGCTAGTGGTTTGCTAGAGACCCAGTACTTC
CDR3 protein: CASGLLETQYF

clone size: .
V gene: TRBV2
J gene: TRBJ1-1
D gene: TRBD1
CDR3 DNA: TGTGCCAGCAGGGTAGGGGGCGAAGCTTTCTTT
CDR3 protein: CASRVGGEAFF

clone size: few
V gene: TRBV7-8
J gene: TRBJ2-1
D gene: TRBD2
CDR3 DNA: TGTGCCAGCAGCTTTTCGGGACGGACTAGCGGAGGACTCCAGTTCTTC
CDR3 protein: CASSFSGRTSGGLQFF

clone size: once
V gene: TRBV6-1
J gene: TRBJ2-3
D gene: TRBD2
CDR3 DNA: TGTGCCAGCGGATGGGGACTAGCGGGGGGGGGCACAGATACGCAGTATTTT
CDR3 protein: CASGWGLAGGGTDTQYF

clone size: few
V gene: TRBV11-2
J gene: TRBJ2-2
D gene: TRBD2
CDR3 DNA: TGTGCCAGCAGCGGCACAGGGCTAGCGGGCGCGAACACCGGGGAGCTGTTTTTT
CDR3 protein: CASSGTGLAGANTGELFF

clone size: .
V gene: TRBV7-9
J gene: TRBJ2-3
D gene: .
CDR3 DNA: TGTGCCAGCAGCTTAGATTCCTTGCGGGATACGCAGTATTTT
CDR3 protein: CASSLDSLRDTQYF

clone size: .
V gene: TRBV10-2
J gene: TRBJ2-2
D gene: TRBD1
CDR3 DNA: TGCGCCAGCGTGACAGGGGGCCAATCTTACGGGGAGCTGTTTTTT
CDR3 protein: CASVTGGQSYGELFF

clone size: once
V gene: TRBV5-1
J gene: TRBJ2-2
D gene: .
CDR3 DNA: TGCGCCAGCAGCTTGGAATCGAACACCGGGGAGCTGTTTTTT
CDR3 protein: CASSLESNTGELFF

clone size: .
V gene: TRBV12-3/TRBV12-4
J gene: TRBJ2-2
D gene: .
CDR3 DNA: TGTGCCAGCAGACCTACTAGCACCGGGGAGCTGTTTTTT
CDR3 protein: CASRPTSTGELFF

clone size: .
V gene: TRBV20-1
J gene: TRBJ2-1
D gene: .
CDR3 DNA: TGCAGGGCCAGCGGGTCTTACAATGAGCAGTTCTTC
CDR3 protein: CRASGSYNEQFF

clone size: few
V gene: TRBV2
J gene: TRBJ2-6
D gene: .
CDR3 DNA: TGTGCCAGCAGGGAGAACTCTGGGGCCAACGTCCTGACTTTC
CDR3 protein: CASRENSGANVLTF

clone size: .
V gene: TRBV6-1
J gene: TRBJ1-5
D gene: .
CDR3 DNA: TGTGCCAGCAGTCCTTCGACAGGATTCAATCAGCCCCAGCATTTT
CDR3 protein: CASSPSTGFNQPQHF

clone size: .
V gene: TRBV6-5
J gene: TRBJ2-2
D gene: TRBD2
CDR3 DNA: TGTGCCAGCAGTTCCTTGATTCTAGCGGGGGGAGGTTACGCCGGGGAGCTGTTTTTT
CDR3 protein: CASSSLILAGGGYAGELFF

clone size: .
V gene: TRBV10-3
J gene: TRBJ1-2
D gene: .
CDR3 DNA: TGTGCCATCACGGGACAAGAAAACTATGGCTACACCTTC
CDR3 protein: CAITGQENYGYTF

clone size: .
V gene: TRBV7-9
J gene: TRBJ2-7
D gene: .
CDR3 DNA: TGTGCCAGCAGCTCCTACTACCGGGACGGGGAGTACGAGCAGTACTTC
CDR3 protein: CASSSYYRDGEYEQYF

clone size: .
V gene: TRBV7-8
J gene: TRBJ2-7
D gene: .
CDR3 DNA: TGTGCCAGCAGCATGACAAATTCGGACGAGCAGTACTTC
CDR3 protein: CASSMTNSDEQYF